The sequence of this TCR beta chain was determined in a study of cytomegalovirus exposure and HLA in healthy donors. Study outcomes and limitations: Associated with cytomegalovirus, according to the listing, were around 160 TCR beta chains.

CDR3 size: 13 residues. Germline values: CDR1 KGHSH, CDR2 LQKENI. The trim removed 2 bases at V and 3 bases at J, leaving 1 base unmatched. Concerning this clone: Its antigen is currently unknown. This specimen includes other DNA sequences encoding the same CDR3.

The PCR had 60 Vbeta and 13 Jbeta primers. Clones were read by immunoSEQ multiplex PCR, and TCRdb kept only the in-frame ones, dropping some. This sample has under 200,000 clones, with roughly 73% found just once. Sequencing used PBMCs. This receptor was obtained from a female donor in good health and CMV-seronegative. The chain uses TRBV18 and TRBJ2-7; 7 bases map to TRBD1. DNA for the CDR3: TGTGCCAGCTCACCAGGACAGGACTACGAGCAGTACTTC. It yields the protein CASSPGQDYEQYF.